The 18 T cell receptor beta chains below all came from one sample that was sequenced in a study of T-cell reconstitution after alpha-beta-depleted transplantation in children. Unique molecular identifiers featured in how the TCRbeta library was prepared. TCRdb called the PCR reads again in MiXCR, with one record for every CDR3 protein. The data show about 400,000 distinct CDR3 sequences, around 20% seen once. Sequences were derived from PBMCs from the stem cell graft donor, sampled from the stem cell graft. These receptors came from a human donor who donated a stem cell graft to a child with acute myeloid leukemia.

This chain connects TRBV30 to TRBJ1-2; tentative D call: TRBD1 (5 bases). V lost 0 bases and J 3 bases, leaving 8 bases between the germline ends. The CDR3 consists of 13 residues. Germline assignment: CDR1 GTSNPN and CDR2 SVGIG (reference sequence). This chain's CDR3 is CAWSVQGYYGYTF. The DNA for the CDR3 is TGTGCCTGGAGTGTGCAGGGATACTATGGCTACACCTTC.

The rearrangement uses TRBV12-5 and TRBJ2-3; 9 bases line up with TRBD2. V gave up 1 base and J gave up 5 bases; unmatched junction bases: 7. The germline CDR1 and CDR2 sequences are LGHNT and FRNRAP. This CDR3 is 16 amino acids long. The CDR3, as DNA: TGTGCTAGTGGTTTGGCGATAGCGGGGGAGGGAGATACGCAGTATTTT. Translating gives CASGLAIAGEGDTQYF.

For this clonotype: A read error may account for a junction end that differs from germline. The J gene is TRBJ1-1, the V gene TRBV29-1; TRBD1 matches 10 bases. Germline-derived CDR1 and CDR2 are SQVTM and ANQGSEA. The CDR3 is 14 amino acids. CDR3 residues: CSVKDRGPDTEAFF. As DNA, the CDR3 is TGCAGCGTTAAAGACAGGGGGCCGGACACTGAAGCTTTCTTT.

This clonotype occurred many times. The chain uses TRBV29-1 and TRBJ2-7, with D tentatively TRBD2 (6 bases). The CDR3 contains 15 residues. V lost 2 bases and J 3 bases, leaving 17 bases between the germline ends. Germline V gene lookup returns CDR1 SQVTM and CDR2 ANQGSEA. The CDR3 region is CSVESPLTSGYEQYF. For the CDR3, the DNA is TGCAGCGTTGAAAGCCCCCTGACTAGTGGCTACGAGCAGTACTTC.

This clonotype was seen repeatedly, ten times or more. The chain combines TRBV29-1 with TRBJ2-1, with 10 bases fitting TRBD1. Per the germline V gene, CDR1 is SQVTM and CDR2 is ANQGSEA. With 7 bases clipped from V and 3 bases from J, the junction kept 9 bases outside the gene matches. The CDR3 sequence is 15 residues long. DNA for the CDR3: TGCAGCGCTCACGGACAGGGGGTACTCTACAATGAGCAGTTCTTC. Amino acid sequence: CSAHGQGVLYNEQFF.

This clonotype was counted many times. V and J are TRBV10-1 and TRBJ2-7; 15 nucleotides align to TRBD2. There are 16 residues in the CDR3. Germline V gene lookup returns CDR1 WNHNN and CDR2 SYGVQD (reference sequence). Trimming at V came to 7 bases and at J to 1 base, leaving 5 bases not matched to a gene. The CDR3 DNA is TGCGCCAGCAATGGACTAGCGGGAGGGGTATCCTACGAGCAGTACTTC. As protein: CASNGLAGGVSYEQYF.

The rearrangement links TRBV11-1 to TRBJ2-7; D remains ambiguous. The CDR3 totals 14 residues. The germline V gene encodes CDR1 SGHAT and CDR2 FQDESV (reference sequence). With 3 bases removed from V and 4 bases from J, the gap between germline ends came to 13 bases. The CDR3 DNA is TGTGCCAGCAGCTTTGATGCCTCGCGGTACGAGCAGTACTTC. Protein product: CASSFDASRYEQYF.

The J gene is TRBJ1-2, the V gene TRBV10-3; 7 nucleotides agree with TRBD1. CDR1 and CDR2 (germline): ENHRY, SYGVKD. After removal of 4 bases from V and 4 bases from J, the junction contained 6 bases not matched to a gene. The CDR3 covers 14 residues. CDR3 sequence (DNA): TGTGCCATCAGTGTAGGGGGCGCGACCTATGGCTACACCTTC. This codes for CAISVGGATYGYTF.

The gene calls are TRBV29-1 and TRBJ2-7; possible D gene TRBD1, 6 bases. The CDR3 extends over 13 amino acids. Germline CDR1 and CDR2: SQVTM and ANQGSEA. The ends were cut back, 4 bases at V and 3 bases at J, with 13 bases in the middle. CDR3 residues: CSVARRTDYEQYF. The CDR3 region has the DNA TGCAGCGTTGCTCGGCGGACAGACTACGAGCAGTACTTC.

This clonotype has more than one count but fewer than ten. The chain combines TRBV19 with TRBJ1-1; 7 nucleotides agree with TRBD1. V lost 6 bases, J lost 5 bases, and 12 bases stayed unmatched. From germline, CDR1 is LNHDA and CDR2 SQIVND (reference sequence). This CDR3 is 15 amino acids long. CDR3 coding DNA: TGTGCCAGTAGCCCCGCGTGGACAGGCGGGACTGAAGCTTTCTTT. Amino acid sequence: CASSPAWTGGTEAFF.

The chain combines TRBV12-3 or TRBV12-4 with TRBJ2-7, with TRBD1 matching over 9 bases. V lost 5 bases to trimming and J lost 2 bases; unmatched junction nucleotides: 10. This CDR3 region has 16 residues. The CDR3: CASSPMTGQGTYEQYF. The DNA of the CDR3 is TGTGCCAGCAGTCCGATGACGGGACAGGGTACCTACGAGCAGTACTTC.

This clonotype has only a few counts. The gene calls are TRBV25-1 and TRBJ2-3; TRBD2 agrees at 10 bases. V trimming: 5 bases; J trimming: 4 bases; junction bases outside the gene matches: 9. This CDR3 has 16 amino acids. CDR1 and CDR2 (germline): MGHDK, SYGVNS. CDR3 sequence: CASSSTLAGVADTQYF. The CDR3 DNA reads as TGTGCCAGCAGTTCCACTCTAGCGGGAGTAGCAGATACGCAGTATTTT.

This clonotype appeared a few times. V usage is TRBV10-2 and J usage is TRBJ2-1; a possible D gene is TRBD2 (7 bases). The germline V gene encodes CDR1 WSHSY and CDR2 SAAADI. CDR3 length equals 12 residues. V gave up 11 bases and J gave up 6 bases, with 14 bases separating them. The CDR3 DNA follows: TGCGCCGGGGGGGCTAGCAGCAATGAGCAGTTCTTC. The encoded protein is CAGGASSNEQFF.

This clonotype was counted at least ten times. The rearrangement uses TRBV10-2 and TRBJ1-5, with D possibly matching TRBD1 (5 bases). CDR3 size: 13 residues. With 3 bases removed from V and 3 bases from J, the gap between germline ends came to 6 bases. The germline V gene has CDR1 WSHSY and CDR2 SAAADI. This CDR3 reads CASSEQVNQPQHF. The CDR3 nucleotides are TGCGCCAGCAGTGAACAGGTCAATCAGCCCCAGCATTTT.

CDR3 in DNA: TGTGCCAGCAGTACGCAAATATTGCCCTACGAGCAGTACTTC. This sequence encodes CASSTQILPYEQYF. The V call is TRBV27, the J call TRBJ2-7; D unclear. V was shortened by 5 bases and J by 2 bases, with 13 bases between the two germline ends. The CDR3 extends over 14 amino acids. Germline V gives CDR1 MNHEY, CDR2 SMNVEV (reference sequence).

The rearrangement uses TRBV20-1 and TRBJ2-5; the match to TRBD2 covers 8 bases. The CDR3 is 14 amino acids. Germline V gene sequence: CDR1 DFQATT, CDR2 SNEGSKA (reference sequence). The ends lost 1 base at V and 5 bases at J; junction bases unmatched: 6. In nucleotides, the CDR3 is TGCAGTGCTAGAGCCTTAGCGGGGTGGGAGACCCAGTACTTC. Residues: CSARALAGWETQYF.

In its sample, this clonotype was seen a few times. The V gene is TRBV20-1, the J gene TRBJ2-3; no firm D call. Germline V lookup: CDR1 DFQATT, CDR2 SNEGSKA (reference sequence). Deletions cut 6 bases from V and 4 bases from J, with 20 bases between. The CDR3 is 15 residues long. This chain's CDR3 is CSADGYFFRSDTQYF. DNA of the CDR3: TGCAGTGCCGACGGGTACTTTTTCCGTTCAGATACGCAGTATTTT.

In its sample, this clonotype was seen many times. V gene TRBV20-1 combines with J gene TRBJ2-2, with a tentative D call TRBD1 (6 bases). Deletions cut 3 bases from V and 6 bases from J, with 11 bases between. The germline V gene encodes CDR1 DFQATT and CDR2 SNEGSKA (reference sequence). The CDR3 is 13 residues long. The CDR3 DNA is TGCAGTGCTAGTCGGCCAGGGGCCGGGGAGCTGTTTTTT. This sequence encodes CSASRPGAGELFF.